This T cell receptor (beta chain) comes out of a study of CD8+CD57+ T cells in acquired aplastic anemia. This clonotype was recorded a few times. TCR beta VDJ and CDR3 profiles were obtained from a genomic DNA template. MiXCR, applied by TCRdb to the reads, yields one record per CDR3 protein. The sample carries some 220,000 distinct CDR3 sequences, 34% recorded once. The germline V and J ends were trimmed by 3 bases and 2 bases, with 9 bases remaining between them. This CDR3 is 14 amino acids long. The sample was sorted CD4+, CD8+, or CD8+CD57+ T cells (not recorded which) from PBMCs. This receptor was taken from a human donor in good health, serving as a control. The rearrangement uses TRBV12-3 or TRBV12-4 and TRBJ2-3, with TRBD2 as a possible D gene (5 bases). CDR3 nucleotide sequence: TGTGCCAGCAGTTTTACACTAGTCACAGATACGCAGTATTTT. Residues: CASSFTLVTDTQYF.